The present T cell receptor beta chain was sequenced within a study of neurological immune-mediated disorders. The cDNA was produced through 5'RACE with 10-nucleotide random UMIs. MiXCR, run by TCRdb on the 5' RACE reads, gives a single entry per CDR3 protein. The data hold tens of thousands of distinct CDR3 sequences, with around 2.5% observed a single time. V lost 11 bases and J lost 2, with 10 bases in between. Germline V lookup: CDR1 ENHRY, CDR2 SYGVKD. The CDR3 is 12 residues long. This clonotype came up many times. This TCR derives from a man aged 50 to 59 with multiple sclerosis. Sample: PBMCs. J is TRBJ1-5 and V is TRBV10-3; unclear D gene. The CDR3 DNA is TGTGCCTCCGCCCCCGGCAATCAGCCCCAGCATTTT. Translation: CASAPGNQPQHF.